This record concerns one T cell receptor (beta chain) sequence. What it binds is unknown. The data were obtained in a study of T cell repertoires in cytomegalovirus infection. For the study at large: HLA-B-restricted CMV epitopes that are well studied were used alongside recently identified HLA-C-restricted ones. Both a matching HLA type and CMV infection were indicated by public TCR beta signatures. General observations from the study: Cumulative public TCR beta family frequency identified CMV carriers with the relevant HLA. Ex vivo responses were dominated by HLA-C-restricted CMV-specific TCR beta clonotypes.

TCRdb independently ran MiXCR on the reads; one entry per CDR3 protein. The data hold approximately 500,000 distinct CDR3 sequences, with 33% observed a single time. The CDR3 covers 14 residues. V gave up 4 bases and J gave up 2 bases, with 12 bases separating them. Germline assignment: CDR1 MGHRA and CDR2 YSYEKL. The chain carries TRBV4-1 and TRBJ2-7, with D unresolved. The source was cultured PBMCs, collected from culture after CMV antigen stimulation. This TCR was sampled from a human donor in good health (CMV status not recorded). Some clones in this sample may be carry-over from other donors' samples. CDR3 in amino acids: CASSPSGTAYEQYF. The DNA for the CDR3 is TGCGCCAGCAGCCCGTCCGGTACGGCCTACGAGCAGTACTTC.